The 14 T cell receptor beta chains reported below all come from one sample, sequenced in a study of T cells after yellow fever vaccination. A single record per CDR3 protein comes from TCRdb applying MiXCR to the 5' RACE reads. The sample lists about 340,000 distinct CDR3 sequences, around 13% seen once, with about 3% in the top ten. Specimen: CD4+ T cells sorted from PBMCs, collected 15 days after the yellow fever booster vaccination. Source of these receptors: a man younger than 30 who received the YFV17D yellow fever vaccine.

This clonotype was detected only a few times. The J gene is TRBJ2-3, the V gene TRBV7-9; 9 nucleotides align to TRBD1. Germline CDR1 reads SEHNR; CDR2 reads FQNEAQ (reference sequence). The CDR3 has 16 residues. V lost 5 bases and J lost 3; bases outside the gene matches: 9. This CDR3 reads CASSEQGALATDTQYF. The CDR3 bases are TGTGCCAGCAGCGAACAGGGGGCTTTGGCGACAGATACGCAGTATTTT.

There are many counts of this clonotype. This chain connects TRBV11-2 to TRBJ2-3; 7 positions agree with TRBD2. The CDR3 extends over 14 amino acids. The trim removed 3 bases at V and 6 bases at J, leaving 6 bases unmatched. CDR1 and CDR2 (germline): SGHAT, FQNNGV. Here the CDR3 DNA reads TGTGCCAGCAGCTTCGCGCAGGGAGGGGATACGCAGTATTTT. This codes for CASSFAQGGDTQYF.

This clonotype was seen only a few times. V usage is TRBV10-3 and J usage is TRBJ1-6; the match to TRBD1 covers 8 bases. The trim removed 5 bases at V and 10 bases at J, leaving 10 bases unmatched. Germline V lookup: CDR1 ENHRY, CDR2 SYGVKD. CDR3 length: 15 amino acids. CDR3 sequence reads: CAISPLDRDKSPLHF. CDR3 in DNA: TGTGCCATCAGTCCGCTGGACAGGGACAAGTCACCCCTCCACTTT.

This clonotype has just a few counts. The chain couples TRBV4-1 to TRBJ2-3; D is uncertain. CDR1 and CDR2 from the germline V gene are MGHRA and YSYEKL. There are 12 residues in the CDR3. The V gene lost 1 base and the J gene lost 10 bases, with 9 bases spanning the gap. The CDR3 reads CASSQGPGPQYF. Written as DNA, the CDR3 is TGCGCCAGCAGCCAAGGTCCAGGTCCGCAGTATTTT.

This clonotype showed up just a few times. The chain carries TRBV5-1 and TRBJ2-2, with a tentative D call TRBD1 (6 bases). Germline values: CDR1 SGHRS, CDR2 YFSETQ. Trimming removed 4 bases from V and 7 bases from J, with 14 bases in between. The CDR3 totals 14 residues. The CDR3 bases are TGCGCCAGCAGCGATCAGGGGTACGTCGGGGAGCTGTTTTTT. This gives the protein CASSDQGYVGELFF.

This clonotype was picked up a small number of times. The chain joins TRBV7-2 to TRBJ2-3; a weak D match, TRBD2 (6 bases). V lost 5 bases and J 1 base, leaving 13 bases between the germline ends. From germline, CDR1 is SGHTA and CDR2 FQGNSA. The CDR3 spans 15 residues. This CDR3 reads CASSTGLSRTDTQYF. The CDR3 DNA sequence: TGTGCCAGCAGCACGGGACTTTCCCGCACAGATACGCAGTATTTT.

This clonotype was seen a few times. The rearrangement links TRBV28 to TRBJ1-3, with unresolved D. Trimming shortened V by 7 bases and J by 4 bases, and 17 bases separated the two germline ends. Germline V CDR1 and CDR2: MDHEN, SYDVKM. This CDR3 comprises 15 residues. In DNA form, the CDR3 reads TGTGCCAGCACCCCCCGGTCCTCGGGAGGAAACACCATATATTTT. Its protein is CASTPRSSGGNTIYF. The full variable domain, completed using reference TRBV28 and TRBJ1-3, is DVKVTQSSRYLVKRTGEKVFLECVQDMDHENMFWYRQDPGLGLRLIYFSYDVKMKEKGDIPEGYSVSREKKERFSLILESASTNQTSMYLCASTPRSSGGNTIYFGEGSWLTVV.

This rearrangement joins TRBV4-2 to TRBJ2-2; TRBD2 aligns across 7 bases. The CDR3 extends over 14 amino acids. V shed 1 base and J 7 bases; nucleotides not matched to a gene: 3. CDR1 and CDR2 (germline): LGHNA, YNFKEQ. The CDR3 sequence is CASSQGAGVGELFF. CDR3 DNA sequence: TGTGCCAGCAGCCAAGGGGCGGGGGTCGGGGAGCTGTTTTTT.

This clonotype turned up a few times. The chain employs TRBV6-5 and TRBJ2-7; 11 nucleotides line up with TRBD1. J was trimmed by 2 bases and V by 1 base; bases with no gene match: 7. Germline V lookup: CDR1 MNHEY, CDR2 SVGAGI. This CDR3 has 17 residues. This CDR3 reads CASSYLPPGQGAYEQYF. CDR3 coding DNA: TGTGCCAGCAGTTACTTACCGCCGGGACAGGGGGCCTACGAGCAGTACTTC.

This chain joins TRBV18 and TRBJ2-2; 7 nucleotides align to TRBD1. The CDR3 covers 15 residues. The V segment lost 6 bases and the J segment 6 bases; nucleotides outside the gene matches: 10. Germline loops: CDR1 KGHSH, CDR2 LQKENI. Here the CDR3 reads CASSRQGAISGELFF. As DNA, the CDR3 is TGTGCCAGCTCCAGACAGGGCGCGATATCCGGGGAGCTGTTTTTT.

This clonotype was observed many times. The chain has TRBV7-2 and TRBJ2-7; TRBD2 matches at 9 bases. V was clipped by 3 bases and J by 3 bases; unmatched bases: 6. Germline V CDR1 and CDR2: SGHTA, FQGNSA. This CDR3 region has 15 residues. This CDR3 reads CASSFSGGPFYEQYV. The CDR3 region has the DNA TGTGCCAGCAGCTTTAGCGGGGGACCGTTCTACGAGCAGTACGTC.

The V call is TRBV6-5, the J call TRBJ2-2; D gene unclear. The CDR3 length is 15 residues. Trimming left V 10 bases short and J 0 bases short, with 15 bases between. CDR1 and CDR2 from the germline V gene are MNHEY and SVGAGI. The CDR3, as DNA: TGTGCCACCAAAGGGCACGGTGCGAACACCGGGGAGCTGTTTTTT. This translates into CATKGHGANTGELFF.

The chain carries TRBV3-1 and TRBJ2-7; D might be TRBD2 (5 bases). In germline, CDR1 is LGHDT, CDR2 YNNKEL (reference sequence). The CDR3 sequence is 13 residues long. Between the trimmed V and J ends, which lost 0 bases and 6 bases, there was a span of 9 bases. This chain's CDR3 is CASSQDVRVEQYF. In DNA form, the CDR3 reads TGTGCCAGCAGCCAAGATGTGAGGGTCGAGCAGTACTTC.

This chain joins TRBV9 and TRBJ2-5; the D call may be TRBD1 or TRBD2 (6 bases each). The CDR3 loop spans 15 amino acids. Trimming cost V 0 bases and J 5 bases, with 14 bases left between them. Germline-derived CDR1 and CDR2 are SGDLS and YYNGEE. DNA for the CDR3: TGTGCCAGCAGCGTAGAAGTTTCGGGGGCGGAGACCCAGTACTTC. This encodes CASSVEVSGAETQYF.